Presented here are 32 T cell receptor beta chains from one specimen sequenced in a study of shared clonotypes between healthy human individuals. The data were produced by immunoSEQ multiplex PCR, yet TCRdb's version contains in-frame clones alone and is incomplete. The sample shows roughly 760,000 clones, approximately 79% of them seen only once. The sequencing input was memory CD4+ T cells sorted from blood. Specified subset: CD45RA-negative fraction. The receptors stem from a young woman in good health.

In its sample, this clone was seen a few times. V is TRBV6-5 and J is TRBJ2-2; TRBD2 might be the D (5 bases). Trimming cost V 0 bases and J 5 bases, with 13 bases left between them. The CDR3 is 16 residues long. Germline V gene lookup returns CDR1 MNHEY and CDR2 SVGAGI. CDR3 protein: CASSYSRMGSTGELFF. In DNA form, the CDR3 reads TGTGCCAGCAGTTACTCGAGAATGGGGAGTACCGGGGAGCTGTTTTTT.

This clone has a count of ten or more. The V call is TRBV5-1, the J call TRBJ2-5; 7 bases line up with TRBD2. Per germline, CDR1 SGHRS and CDR2 YFSETQ. Germline trimming cut 5 bases from V and 2 bases from J; bases unmatched to any gene: 9. The CDR3 extends over 15 amino acids. The CDR3 nucleotides are TGCGCCAGCAGACCGGGGGGTCCGCGTCAAGAGACCCAGTACTTC. Residues: CASRPGGPRQETQYF.

This clone showed up just a few times. Other DNA sequences from this sample encode an identical CDR3 as well. The chain links TRBV28 to TRBJ1-2; no clear D. Per the germline V gene, CDR1 is MDHEN and CDR2 is SYDVKM. Trimming pared 3 bases from V and 2 bases from J, leaving 7 bases between. The CDR3 has 13 amino acids. CDR3 sequence: CASSFSRNYGYTF. DNA for the CDR3: TGTGCCAGCAGTTTTTCAAGAAACTATGGCTACACCTTC.

This clone has only a few counts. V usage is TRBV9 and J usage is TRBJ2-2; TRBD2 agrees at 11 bases. Germline V CDR1 and CDR2: SGDLS, YYNGEE. The CDR3 spans 15 residues. Trimming cost V 6 bases and J 1 base; bases outside gene matches: 2. DNA for the CDR3: TGTGCCAGCAATCTAGCGGGAGGGAACACCGGGGAGCTGTTTTTT. It yields the protein CASNLAGGNTGELFF.

The rearrangement joins TRBV10-1 to TRBJ2-3; D ambiguous. Trimming cost V 10 bases and J 4 bases, with 9 bases left between them. Germline V CDR1 and CDR2: WNHNN, SYGVQD (reference sequence). CDR3 length equals 11 residues. CDR3: CATKIADTQYF. CDR3 DNA sequence: TGCGCCACCAAAATCGCAGATACGCAGTATTTT.

A few counts support this clone. V is TRBV6-1 and J is TRBJ1-2; no clear D gene. The CDR3 is 14 amino acids. The V end lost 5 bases, the J end lost 0 bases, and 10 bases lay between the germline ends. CDR1 is MNHNS and CDR2 is SASEGT in the germline V gene. The CDR3 nucleotides are TGTGCCAGCAGTCAGACACCGGCTAACTATGGCTACACCTTC. This encodes CASSQTPANYGYTF.

The J gene is TRBJ2-1, the V gene TRBV11-2; D might be TRBD1 or TRBD2, each matching 6 bases. V was cut by 4 bases and J by 7 bases, with 14 bases left in between. This CDR3 region has 14 residues. Germline loops: CDR1 SGHAT, CDR2 FQNNGV. For the CDR3, the DNA is TGTGCCAGCAGCTGGTTTGGGGGGCAGAATGAGCAGTTCTTC. It encodes CASSWFGGQNEQFF.

In this sample, this clone turned up a few times. As DNA, the CDR3 is TGTGCCAGCAGCTTGGAAAGAGACAGGGTCGGTCAGCCCCAGCATTTT. This codes for CASSLERDRVGQPQHF. The chain has TRBV5-5 and TRBJ1-5; 7 bases map to TRBD1. CDR1 is SGHKS and CDR2 is YYEKEE in the germline V gene (reference sequence). The CDR3 runs to 16 residues. The trim removed 0 bases at V and 6 bases at J, leaving 9 bases unmatched.

The chain combines TRBV11-2 with TRBJ1-1; 11 positions match TRBD1. The CDR3 has 14 amino acids. Germline loops: CDR1 SGHAT, CDR2 FQNNGV. After removal of 4 bases from V and 4 bases from J, the junction contained 2 bases not matched to a gene. DNA for the CDR3: TGTGCCAGCAGCTGGGGACAGGGGGTCACTGAAGCTTTCTTT. Amino acid sequence: CASSWGQGVTEAFF.

The chain links TRBV28 to TRBJ1-3; D remains unclear. From germline, CDR1 is MDHEN and CDR2 SYDVKM. The germline V and J ends were trimmed by 8 bases and 4 bases, with 6 bases remaining between them. The CDR3 extends over 11 amino acids. The CDR3 sequence: CASVGGNTIYF. DNA for the CDR3: TGTGCCAGCGTCGGGGGAAACACCATATATTTT.

With respect to this clone: The same CDR3 arises from other DNA sequences in this sample as well. This chain links TRBV5-4 with TRBJ2-3; TRBD2 aligns across 10 bases. The CDR3 consists of 16 residues. Germline CDR1 reads SGHNT; CDR2 reads YYREEE (reference sequence). The V gene end was trimmed by 3 bases and the J gene end by 1 base; junction bases not matched to a gene: 5. The CDR3 is CASSWAGTSGTDTQYF. CDR3 in DNA: TGTGCCAGCAGCTGGGCCGGGACTAGCGGCACAGATACGCAGTATTTT.

The chain employs TRBV15 and TRBJ1-5, with D unresolved. Per the germline V gene, CDR1 is LNHNV and CDR2 is YYDKDF (reference sequence). The CDR3 has 12 residues. Trimming removed 4 bases at V and 7 bases at J, with 8 bases between. The CDR3 bases are TGTGCCACCAGCAATTTACCCCAGCCCCAGCATTTT. Translated, it gives CATSNLPQPQHF.

The CDR3: CASTRTGGRSGANVLTF. Written as DNA, the CDR3 is TGTGCCAGTACCCGGACAGGGGGAAGGTCTGGGGCCAACGTCCTGACTTTC. This sequence joins TRBV19 and TRBJ2-6; 10 nucleotides line up with TRBD1. The J segment lost 1 base and the V segment lost 7 bases, leaving 7 bases of the junction unmatched. The CDR3 is 17 amino acids. Germline assignment: CDR1 LNHDA and CDR2 SQIVND (reference sequence). Together with reference TRBV19 and TRBJ2-6, the CDR3 gives the full variable domain: DGGITQSPKYLFRKEGQNVTLSCEQNLNHDAMYWYRQDPGQGLRLIYYSQIVNDFQKGDIAEGYSVSREKKESFPLTVTSAQKNPTAFYLCASTRTGGRSGANVLTFGAGSRLTVL.

The V gene is TRBV15, the J gene TRBJ2-2, with D hard to call. Trimming removed 1 base at V and 3 bases at J, with 12 bases between. Per the germline V gene, CDR1 is LNHNV and CDR2 is YYDKDF (reference sequence). The CDR3 sequence is 16 residues long. The CDR3 loop is CATSRAISWDTGELFF. CDR3 bases: TGTGCCACCAGCAGAGCAATCTCGTGGGACACCGGGGAGCTGTTTTTT.

This clone was recorded a few times. Given a much more abundant clone one base away, this may be a read error. The CDR3 loop reads CASSLQNTEAFF. The CDR3 nucleotides read TGTGCCAGCAGCTTACAGAACACTGAAGCTTTCTTT. This chain joins TRBV5-4 and TRBJ1-1; no clear D. CDR3 length: 12 residues. Trimming shortened V by 2 bases and J by 1 base, and 3 bases separated the two germline ends. Germline CDR1 and CDR2: SGHNT and YYREEE (reference sequence).

J is TRBJ2-7 and V is TRBV5-1; possible D gene TRBD2, 5 bases. CDR3 size: 12 residues. The germline CDR1 and CDR2 sequences are SGHRS and YFSETQ. Trimming removed 0 bases at V and 5 bases at J, with 6 bases between. The CDR3 is CASSLAGDEQYF. The CDR3 region has the DNA TGCGCCAGCAGCTTGGCCGGGGACGAGCAGTACTTC.

This sequence joins TRBV10-3 and TRBJ1-3; 11 bases match TRBD1. The V gene's germline CDR1 is ENHRY and CDR2 SYGVKD. Unmatched junction bases numbered 8, after V lost 6 bases and J lost 4 bases. The CDR3 runs to 16 residues. CDR3 in DNA: TGTGCCATCAGACCCGGACAGGGGGCGGGCGGAAACACCATATATTTT. Its protein product is CAIRPGQGAGGNTIYF.

The chain uses TRBV6-6 and TRBJ2-7; 7 bases line up with TRBD1. The CDR3 is made up of 16 amino acids. In germline, CDR1 is MNHNY, CDR2 SVGAGI (reference sequence). J gave up 2 bases and V 0 bases, and 7 bases lay outside the gene matches. The CDR3 loop is CASSYSLRTGTYEQYF. CDR3 nucleotides: TGTGCCAGCAGTTACTCCCTGCGGACAGGAACCTACGAGCAGTACTTC.

The V gene is TRBV30, the J gene TRBJ2-5; possibly TRBD2 for D (5 bases). The CDR3 loop spans 14 amino acids. The ends were cut back, 0 bases at V and 7 bases at J, with 15 bases in the middle. Germline V gene sequence: CDR1 GTSNPN, CDR2 SVGIG (reference sequence). CDR3 in amino acids: CAWSVLEGLGTQYF. The DNA of the CDR3 is TGTGCCTGGAGTGTACTTGAGGGTTTGGGGACCCAGTACTTC.

The V and J genes are TRBV19 and TRBJ2-7; 8 nucleotides align to TRBD1. The germline V gene has CDR1 LNHDA and CDR2 SQIVND (reference sequence). V lost 4 bases and J lost 7; bases outside the gene matches: 6. The CDR3 runs to 13 residues. Written as DNA, the CDR3 is TGTGCCAGTAGTACCCAGGGGGCATGGGAGCAGTACTTC. Its protein is CASSTQGAWEQYF. Together with reference TRBV19 and TRBJ2-7, the CDR3 gives the full variable domain: DGGITQSPKYLFRKEGQNVTLSCEQNLNHDAMYWYRQDPGQGLRLIYYSQIVNDFQKGDIAEGYSVSREKKESFPLTVTSAQKNPTAFYLCASSTQGAWEQYFGPGTRLTVT.

The genes are TRBV19 and TRBJ2-1; possible D gene TRBD1, 6 bases. CDR3 length: 16 amino acids. Germline-derived CDR1 and CDR2 are LNHDA and SQIVND (reference sequence). The V end was cut by 6 bases, the J end by 6 bases, with 21 bases between. The CDR3 sequence is CASSIPSQGQSNEQFF. CDR3 nucleotide sequence: TGTGCCAGTAGCATCCCGTCGCAGGGGCAGTCCAATGAGCAGTTCTTC.

The rearrangement links TRBV13 to TRBJ2-7; 11 bases are shared with TRBD1. Looked up from germline, CDR1 is PRHDT and CDR2 is FYEKMQ (reference sequence). This CDR3 is built from 15 residues. Germline trimming cut 2 bases from V and 2 bases from J; bases unmatched to any gene: 2. CDR3 amino acids: CASSLRGQGAYEQYF. DNA of the CDR3: TGTGCCAGCAGCTTAAGGGGACAGGGGGCCTACGAGCAGTACTTC.

The chain is built from TRBV6-1 and TRBJ1-5; D is undetermined. Germline V gives CDR1 MNHNS, CDR2 SASEGT. Trimming took 2 bases from V and 9 from J, leaving 20 bases between them. The CDR3 consists of 16 residues. CDR3 sequence (DNA): TGTGCCAGCAGTGAAAGTGTGGTGGCAAGTATCCGGCCCCAGCATTTT. Its translation is CASSESVVASIRPQHF.

This clone was observed many times. This rearrangement joins TRBV30 to TRBJ2-4, with 12 bases that match TRBD1. Unmatched junction bases numbered 3, after V lost 3 bases and J lost 0 bases. Germline-derived CDR1 and CDR2 are GTSNPN and SVGIG (reference sequence). This CDR3 is built from 16 residues. CDR3 DNA sequence: TGTGCCTGGAGGGGACAGGGGGCTCTAGCCAAAAACATTCAGTACTTC. Its protein is CAWRGQGALAKNIQYF.

This chain links TRBV27 with TRBJ2-3; 10 bases match TRBD2. CDR1 and CDR2 (germline): MNHEY, SMNVEV (reference sequence). This CDR3 region has 16 residues. Losses at the gene ends were 0 bases for V and 4 bases for J; bases not matched to a gene: 4. The CDR3 region has the DNA TGTGCCAGCAGTTTATCCGGGACTAGCGTCCCAGATACGCAGTATTTT. Encoded protein: CASSLSGTSVPDTQYF.

This rearrangement joins TRBV19 to TRBJ1-3, with D tentatively TRBD1 (5 bases). The CDR3 sequence is 15 residues long. Germline lookup yields CDR1 LNHDA and CDR2 SQIVND (reference sequence). V lost 5 bases and J 4 bases, leaving 15 bases between the germline ends. The CDR3, as DNA: TGTGCCAGTAGTGGCCTTGGGACCGACGGAAACACCATATATTTT. Encoded protein: CASSGLGTDGNTIYF.

V usage is TRBV10-3 and J usage is TRBJ2-7, with D uncertain. Trimming pared 0 bases from V and 2 bases from J, leaving 11 bases between. The germline V gene encodes CDR1 ENHRY and CDR2 SYGVKD. This CDR3 has 15 amino acids. CDR3 DNA: TGTGCCATCAGTGAGTCGAGCAACGGACCCTACGAGCAGTACTTC. Translating it yields CAISESSNGPYEQYF.

V usage is TRBV2 and J usage is TRBJ2-7; the D is unclear. The germline gives CDR1 SNHLY, CDR2 FYNNEI. Trimming removed 7 bases at V and 5 bases at J, with 18 bases between. The CDR3 is 14 residues long. In DNA, the CDR3 is TGTGCCAGCATCGCGGTTGGGATTGGAGACGAGCAGTACTTC. Its translation is CASIAVGIGDEQYF. Combining the CDR3 with reference TRBV2 and TRBJ2-7 gives the whole variable domain EPEVTQTPSHQVTQMGQEVILRCVPISNHLYFYWYRQILGQKVEFLVSFYNNEISEKSEIFDDQFSVERPDGSNFTLKIRSTKLEDSAMYFCASIAVGIGDEQYFGPGTRLTVT.

CDR3 residues: CSVESGSEQYF. As DNA, the CDR3 is TGCAGCGTTGAATCAGGGTCCGAGCAGTACTTC. The V call is TRBV29-1, the J call TRBJ2-7, with D maybe TRBD1 (5 bases). Germline loops: CDR1 SQVTM, CDR2 ANQGSEA. Trimming removed 2 bases at V and 6 bases at J, with 8 bases between. CDR3 length: 11 residues.

J is TRBJ2-7 and V is TRBV2; TRBD1 aligns across 7 bases. Germline CDR1 and CDR2: SNHLY and FYNNEI. Trimming at V came to 6 bases and at J to 2 bases, leaving 4 bases not matched to a gene. The CDR3 covers 13 residues. The CDR3 region is CASSRQGPYEQYF. In DNA form, the CDR3 reads TGTGCCAGCAGCCGACAGGGACCCTACGAGCAGTACTTC.

This chain links TRBV5-6 with TRBJ1-4, with D perhaps TRBD1 (5 bases). Trimming removed 1 base at V and 5 bases at J, with 9 bases between. The germline V gene has CDR1 SGHDT and CDR2 YYEEEE. This CDR3 has 14 amino acids. CDR3 sequence (DNA): TGTGCCAGCAGCTTGTGGGGGAAGAATGAAAAACTGTTTTTT. This codes for CASSLWGKNEKLFF.

The V and J genes are TRBV6-6 and TRBJ1-5, with a weak D call TRBD1 (5 bases). V dropped 8 bases and J dropped 6 bases, with 11 bases sitting between them. This CDR3 has 12 residues. CDR1 and CDR2 (germline): MNHNY, SVGAGI (reference sequence). The CDR3 DNA reads as TGTGCCAGCCAAGCAGGGACTCAGCCCCAGCATTTT. This sequence encodes CASQAGTQPQHF.